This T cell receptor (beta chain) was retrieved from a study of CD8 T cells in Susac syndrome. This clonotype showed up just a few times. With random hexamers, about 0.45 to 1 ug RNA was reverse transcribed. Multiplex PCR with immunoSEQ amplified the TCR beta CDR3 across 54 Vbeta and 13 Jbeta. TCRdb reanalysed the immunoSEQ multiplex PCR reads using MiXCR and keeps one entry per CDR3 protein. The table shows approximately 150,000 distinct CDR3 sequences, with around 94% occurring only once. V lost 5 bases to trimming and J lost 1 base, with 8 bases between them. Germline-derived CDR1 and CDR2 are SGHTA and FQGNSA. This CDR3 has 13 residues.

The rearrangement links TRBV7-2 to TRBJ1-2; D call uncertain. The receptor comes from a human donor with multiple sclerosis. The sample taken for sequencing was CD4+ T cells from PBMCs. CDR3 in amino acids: CASSADVNYGYTF. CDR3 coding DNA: TGTGCCAGCAGCGCCGACGTTAACTATGGCTACACCTTC.